The 25 T cell receptor beta chains reported below all come from one sample, sequenced in a study of blood T cell repertoires in COVID-19. Here immunoSEQ multiplex PCR was the method, and the copy in TCRdb shows in-frame clones only, minus some. The data show about 160,000 clones, roughly 86% seen once. The material sequenced was peripheral blood. These receptors all stem from a man between 35 and 55 years old who had recovered from COVID-19.

The chain couples TRBV4-3 to TRBJ2-3; D might be TRBD1 (6 bases). The length of the CDR3 is 15 residues. Germline CDR1 LGHNA, CDR2 YSLEER. V shed 3 bases and J shed 1 base, with 11 bases lying between them. The DNA for the CDR3 is TGCGCCAGCAGCCAGAGCAGGGGTCGCACAGATACGCAGTATTTT. Translating it yields CASSQSRGRTDTQYF.

V gene TRBV11-3 combines with J gene TRBJ2-7, with 7 bases aligning to TRBD2. Germline CDR1 SGHNT, CDR2 YENEEA. The CDR3 covers 14 residues. Losses at the gene ends were 2 bases for V and 5 bases for J; bases not matched to a gene: 6. CDR3 residues: CASSLSGVGNEQYF. The CDR3 nucleotides read TGTGCCAGCAGCTTAAGCGGGGTCGGGAACGAGCAGTACTTC.

A single count supports this clone. The gene calls are TRBV28 and TRBJ2-7, with 7 bases matching TRBD2. Germline V lookup: CDR1 MDHEN, CDR2 SYDVKM. This CDR3 is 15 amino acids long. J was trimmed by 4 bases and V by 6 bases; bases with no gene match: 12. CDR3 nucleotides: TGTGCCAGCAGGGGAGGGGCGGGTTCGATTTACGAGCAGTACTTC. This translates into CASRGGAGSIYEQYF.

This chain joins TRBV6-5 and TRBJ2-7, with D tentatively TRBD2 (5 bases). CDR1 and CDR2 (germline): MNHEY, SVGAGI. CDR3 length equals 15 residues. The V end was cut by 0 bases, the J end by 3 bases, with 12 bases between. The CDR3 is CASSYSTADGYEQYF. The CDR3 DNA reads as TGTGCCAGCAGTTACTCCACAGCGGATGGCTACGAGCAGTACTTC.

The chain joins TRBV7-9 to TRBJ2-2, with 8 bases that match TRBD1. There are 15 residues in the CDR3. CDR1 and CDR2 from the germline V gene are SEHNR and FQNEAQ (reference sequence). With V trimmed by 9 bases and J by 0 bases, 6 bases remained unmatched. CDR3 sequence: CARGPTGANTGELFF. In DNA form, the CDR3 reads TGTGCCAGAGGCCCGACAGGGGCGAACACCGGGGAGCTGTTTTTT.

V gene TRBV11-2 combines with J gene TRBJ2-7, with a weak D call TRBD2 (5 bases). The CDR3 runs to 14 residues. V lost 1 base and J lost 3, with 10 bases in between. CDR1 is SGHAT and CDR2 is FQNNGV in the germline V gene. The CDR3 loop reads CASSLGSGNYEQYF. In DNA form, the CDR3 reads TGTGCCAGCAGCTTAGGCTCCGGGAACTACGAGCAGTACTTC. The complete variable domain, with remaining parts taken from reference TRBV11-2 and TRBJ2-7, reads EAGVAQSPRYKIIEKRQSVAFWCNPISGHATLYWYQQILGQGPKLLIQFQNNGVVDDSQLPKDRFSAERLKGVDSTLKIQPAKLEDSAVYLCASSLGSGNYEQYFGPGTRLTVT.

Only one count was recorded for this clone. The rearrangement links TRBV6-2 or TRBV6-3 to TRBJ2-5; D unresolved. Trimming pared 4 bases from V and 5 bases from J, leaving 8 bases between. This CDR3 region has 12 residues. The germline CDR1 and CDR2 sequences are MNHEY and SVGEGT. CDR3 loop: CASSSLAETQYF. The CDR3 DNA is TGTGCCAGCAGTTCCTTAGCTGAGACCCAGTACTTC.

This rearrangement joins TRBV3-1 (or the pseudogene TRBV3-2) to TRBJ2-1; no reliable D call. Germline V gives CDR1 LGHDT, CDR2 YNNKEL (reference sequence). V lost 4 bases, J lost 8 bases, and 12 bases lay in between. The CDR3 is made up of 13 amino acids. CDR3: CASSPFRAYEQFF. CDR3 nucleotide sequence: TGTGCCAGCAGCCCCTTTCGAGCCTATGAGCAGTTCTTC.

The chain has TRBV2 and TRBJ2-3; 8 bases align to TRBD1. CDR1 and CDR2 (germline): SNHLY, FYNNEI. This CDR3 has 14 residues. The trim removed 5 bases at V and 2 bases at J, leaving 3 bases unmatched. Written as DNA, the CDR3 is TGTGCCAGCAGTCCACAGGGGGTCACAGATACGCAGTATTTT. This sequence encodes CASSPQGVTDTQYF.

This chain links TRBV19 with TRBJ2-7; a possible D gene is TRBD1 (5 bases). CDR3 length equals 15 residues. Trimming removed 4 bases from V and 2 bases from J, with 15 bases in between. CDR1 and CDR2 from the germline V gene are LNHDA and SQIVND (reference sequence). The CDR3 region is CASSRTGKGTYEQYF. The CDR3 DNA follows: TGTGCCAGTAGTAGAACAGGAAAGGGAACCTACGAGCAGTACTTC.

This sequence joins TRBV7-9 and TRBJ2-6; TRBD2 is a possible D gene (6 bases). Germline V gives CDR1 SEHNR, CDR2 FQNEAQ (reference sequence). The CDR3 runs to 16 residues. V was clipped by 5 bases and J by 0 bases, with 11 bases between them. The CDR3 loop reads CASSPGRGSGANVLTF. Written as DNA, the CDR3 is TGTGCCAGCAGCCCCGGGCGGGGCTCTGGGGCCAACGTCCTGACTTTC.

CDR3 DNA: TGTGCCAGTAGTCCCACAGGGGTTAGAACTGAAGCTTTCTTT. Residues: CASSPTGVRTEAFF. The rearrangement uses TRBV19 and TRBJ1-1; 7 bases are shared with TRBD1. Germline V gene lookup returns CDR1 LNHDA and CDR2 SQIVND (reference sequence). The junction had 8 bases not matched to a gene; V was cut back by 5 bases and J by 5 bases. The CDR3 has 14 amino acids. Full variable domain (rest looked up from reference TRBV19 and TRBJ1-1): DGGITQSPKYLFRKEGQNVTLSCEQNLNHDAMYWYRQDPGQGLRLIYYSQIVNDFQKGDIAEGYSVSREKKESFPLTVTSAQKNPTAFYLCASSPTGVRTEAFFGQGTRLTVV.

This clone appeared once. This sequence joins TRBV3-1 (or the pseudogene TRBV3-2) and TRBJ1-6; D is ambiguous. This CDR3 is built from 14 residues. The V end lost 4 bases, the J end lost 5 bases, and 9 bases lay between the germline ends. Germline V CDR1 and CDR2: LGHDT, YNNKEL (reference sequence). CDR3 residues: CASSPDGNNSPLHF. Written as DNA, the CDR3 is TGTGCCAGCAGCCCCGACGGGAATAATTCACCCCTCCACTTT.

The chain employs TRBV29-1 and TRBJ2-6, with 7 bases fitting TRBD1. The V gene's germline CDR1 is SQVTM and CDR2 ANQGSEA. CDR3 length: 15 residues. V lost 7 bases and J lost 4; bases outside the gene matches: 10. CDR3 residues: CSALLRQGGANVLTF. CDR3 DNA sequence: TGCAGCGCCCTGCTTAGACAGGGAGGGGCCAACGTCCTGACTTTC.

In its sample, this clone was seen a few times. The CDR3 loop is CASSQDNSGANVLTF. The CDR3 nucleotides read TGTGCCAGCAGCCAAGACAACTCTGGGGCCAACGTCCTGACTTTC. V usage is TRBV4-2 and J usage is TRBJ2-6; no clear D. The CDR3 has 15 residues. CDR1 LGHNA and CDR2 YNFKEQ come from the germline V gene. The ends were cut back, 0 bases at V and 0 bases at J, with 3 bases in the middle.

There are a few counts of this clone. The V call is TRBV18, the J call TRBJ1-2, with D maybe TRBD1 (5 bases). The CDR3 totals 13 residues. Trimming took off 4 bases at V and 4 bases at J, with 10 bases between the two ends. CDR1 is KGHSH and CDR2 is LQKENI in the germline V gene. CDR3 in DNA: TGTGCCAGCTCACAGGACAAGCCCTATGGCTACACCTTC. The encoded protein is CASSQDKPYGYTF. The variable domain in full, completed from reference TRBV18 and TRBJ1-2, reads NAGVMQNPRHLVRRRGQEARLRCSPMKGHSHVYWYRQLPEEGLKFMVYLQKENIIDESGMPKERFSAEFPKEGPSILRIQQVVRGDSAAYFCASSQDKPYGYTFGSGTRLTVV.

The chain is built from TRBV7-6 and TRBJ2-7; the D gene is possibly TRBD1 (6 bases). The germline V gene encodes CDR1 SGHVS and CDR2 FNYEAQ. Trimming took 5 bases from V and 3 from J, leaving 14 bases between them. The CDR3 runs 14 residues. In DNA form, the CDR3 reads TGTGCCAGCAGCCCCAGCGGACAGAGCTACGAGCAGTACTTC. Encoded protein: CASSPSGQSYEQYF.

The V gene is TRBV18, the J gene TRBJ2-7; a weak D match, TRBD2 (5 bases). The V and J ends lost 8 bases and 3 bases respectively, with 11 bases between them. The CDR3 totals 12 residues. CDR1 and CDR2 (germline): KGHSH, LQKENI. Written as DNA, the CDR3 is TGTGCCAGCCATTCCGGAGGCTACGAGCAGTACTTC. Amino acids: CASHSGGYEQYF.

The chain recombines TRBV15 with TRBJ2-1, with 8 positions matching TRBD2. This CDR3 region has 15 residues. Germline assignment: CDR1 LNHNV and CDR2 YYDKDF (reference sequence). V shed 1 base and J 5 bases; nucleotides not matched to a gene: 4. The CDR3 spells CATSRGTSGHNEQFF. In nucleotides, the CDR3 is TGTGCCACCAGCAGAGGTACTAGCGGTCACAATGAGCAGTTCTTC.

As to this clone: Other DNA sequences within the sample encode an identical CDR3. The gene calls are TRBV18 and TRBJ1-6, with a possible D match to TRBD1 (5 bases). V lost 3 bases and J 8 bases, leaving 11 bases between the germline ends. The V gene's germline CDR1 is KGHSH and CDR2 LQKENI. The CDR3 is 14 residues long. CDR3 residues: CASSPRRGDSPLHF. The CDR3 region has the DNA TGTGCCAGCTCACCGAGAAGGGGTGATTCACCCCTCCACTTT.

V usage is TRBV5-1 and J usage is TRBJ2-1; D may be TRBD2 (6 bases). The CDR3 sequence is 15 residues long. V was trimmed by 7 bases and J by 5 bases, leaving 19 bases between them. Germline V gives CDR1 SGHRS, CDR2 YFSETQ. This chain's CDR3 is CASRDSPGVHNEQFF. CDR3 nucleotide sequence: TGCGCCAGCCGGGATTCTCCGGGAGTTCACAATGAGCAGTTCTTC.

This clone was detected only once. The gene calls are TRBV7-9 and TRBJ1-2, with 7 bases lining up with TRBD1. Unmatched junction bases numbered 4, after V lost 1 base and J lost 5 bases. Germline V gene data show CDR1 as SEHNR and CDR2 as FQNEAQ (reference sequence). This CDR3 is 14 amino acids long. The CDR3 sequence: CASSLEDRIYGYTF. CDR3 sequence (DNA): TGTGCCAGCAGCTTAGAGGACAGGATTTATGGCTACACCTTC.

The gene calls are TRBV7-9 and TRBJ2-5, with D maybe TRBD2 (7 bases). Looked up from germline, CDR1 is SEHNR and CDR2 is FQNEAQ (reference sequence). The ends were cut back, 0 bases at V and 2 bases at J, with 19 bases in the middle. This CDR3 has 18 amino acids. CDR3 loop: CASSLALRRGGAQETQYF. The CDR3 DNA reads TGTGCCAGCAGCTTAGCGCTAAGGAGGGGGGGGGCTCAAGAGACCCAGTACTTC. Based on the CDR3 plus reference TRBV7-9 and TRBJ2-5, the full variable domain is DTGVSQNPRHKITKRGQNVTFRCDPISEHNRLYWYRQTLGQGPEFLTYFQNEAQLEKSRLLSDRFSAERPKGSFSTLEIQRTEQGDSAMYLCASSLALRRGGAQETQYFGPGTRLLVL.

The J gene is TRBJ1-1, the V gene TRBV11-3; maybe TRBD1 (6 bases). This CDR3 has 13 amino acids. V was clipped by 2 bases and J by 5 bases, with 9 bases between them. In germline, CDR1 is SGHNT, CDR2 YENEEA. The CDR3 sequence is CASSLYRVTEAFF. The CDR3 DNA reads as TGTGCCAGCAGCTTATACAGGGTGACTGAAGCTTTCTTT. Full variable domain (missing parts from reference TRBV11-3 and TRBJ1-1): EAGVVQSPRYKIIEKKQPVAFWCNPISGHNTLYWYLQNLGQGPELLIRYENEEAVDDSQLPKDRFSAERLKGVDSTLKIQPAELGDSAVYLCASSLYRVTEAFFGQGTRLTVV.

The rearrangement joins TRBV15 to TRBJ2-6; D is perhaps TRBD1 (6 bases). The germline V and J ends were trimmed by 4 bases and 0 bases, with 7 bases remaining between them. This CDR3 has 15 residues. The germline gives CDR1 LNHNV, CDR2 YYDKDF (reference sequence). This chain's CDR3 is CATSIGGSGANVLTF. In DNA form, the CDR3 reads TGTGCCACCAGCATAGGGGGCTCTGGGGCCAACGTCCTGACTTTC.